A selection of T cell receptor beta chains follows, all from one sample in a study of siplizumab effects on memory and regulatory T cells. Profiling relied on immunoSEQ multiplex PCR, and the TCRdb table lists in-frame clones only, not all of them. Here the sample spans roughly 40,000 clones, about 89% being singletons. What was sequenced was naive CD4+ T cells sorted from blood. The receptors come from a human donor in good health. Each CDR3 is given without its conserved first and last residue. Fields, in order: V gene, clone size, J gene, CDR3 length, CDR3 protein. Clone size is given for some rows only: seen once, a few or many times, or a class if the clone is expanded.

>TRBV7-9|-|TRBJ1-2|15
ASSIRGPQGSLGGYT
>TRBV30|-|TRBJ2-3|12
AWSVGGGTDTQY
>TRBV28|-|TRBJ2-2|15
ASSLGLAKRTTGELF
>TRBV12-5|-|TRBJ2-3|10
ASGTGDYAQY
>TRBV2|once|TRBJ2-4|14
ASSALSGHSNNIQY
>TRBV9|-|TRBJ2-1|12
ASSVGQGFNEQF
>TRBV19|-|TRBJ2-7|13
ASSRSAVSSYEQY
>TRBV11-3|-|TRBJ2-7|10
ASSLAGHEQY
>TRBV6-5|-|TRBJ1-3|13
ASRPTVTRGNTIY
>TRBV7-8|-|TRBJ2-3|11
ASSFGRTDTQY
>TRBV6-5|few|TRBJ1-2|11
ASSRGAAYGYT
>TRBV30|-|TRBJ1-5|13
AWSAQRGGNQPQH
>TRBV29-1|-|TRBJ1-1|11
SVFRAGGTEAF
>TRBV6-6|-|TRBJ2-7|14
ASSRLPDSHSYEQY
>TRBV7-9|-|TRBJ2-3|12
ASSQPGATDTQY
>TRBV10-3|-|TRBJ1-1|11
AIRDRANTEAF
>TRBV19|-|TRBJ1-5|14
ASSQTGGWGNQPQH
>TRBV30|-|TRBJ1-2|11
AWTLTAVLGYT